The T cell receptor beta chain described here comes from a study of T cell repertoires and Cas9 in healthy adults. Across the whole study: Characterization of SpCas9-reactive CD4 and CD8 T cells covered multi-effector potency, cytotoxicity and lineage. Points from the study as a whole: SpCas9-reactive effector T cells were reportedly restrained in vitro by SpCas9-reactive regulatory T cells.

Generated by immunoSEQ multiplex PCR, the TCRdb table keeps only in-frame clones and is missing some. The sample yields 22,000 or so clones, 85% to 95% seen once. J was trimmed by 5 bases and V by 6 bases; bases with no gene match: 5. The CDR3 sequence is 13 residues long. CDR1 is MDHEN, CDR2 SYDVKM, per germline. This clone was seen a handful of times. As yet, its antigen is unknown. This receptor was identified in a human donor in good health. The sequenced sample was CD4+ effector T cells (CD127+, CD25-, CD137-, CD154-) from PBMCs; culture status not recorded. The chain employs TRBV28 and TRBJ2-5; TRBD1 agrees at 8 bases. The CDR3 region is CASRLRGRETQYF. CDR3 DNA: TGTGCCAGCAGGCTCAGGGGGCGCGAGACCCAGTACTTC.